These T cell receptor beta chains were read from a single sample in a study of regulatory T cells in long-lasting Graves disease. Via MiXCR, TCRdb re-called the multiplex PCR reads, giving one row per CDR3 protein. Among roughly 400,000 distinct CDR3 sequences listed, around 20% were seen once. Sequencing was performed on peripheral blood mononuclear cells (PBMCs), taken when the disease was refractory, from a patient treated with antithyroid drugs. The receptors come from a female donor with Graves disease. CDR3s include the opening cysteine and the closing phenylalanine or tryptophan. For some rows the clone size is stated as once, few or many, or as a class when expanded; others skip it.

abundance	j_gene	v_gene	CDR3aa
many	TRBJ1-1	TRBV3-1	CASTPRFSDTEAFF
many	TRBJ1-6	TRBV2	CASTGGKALRRSSYNSPLHF
-	TRBJ2-2	TRBV12-3/TRBV12-4	CASRRLAEPGELFF
few	TRBJ2-1	TRBV6-5	CASSYGGRASGEQFF
many	TRBJ1-2	TRBV3-1	CASSQTGTRYGYTF
few	TRBJ2-5	TRBV9	CASSRRGVRETQYF
-	TRBJ2-1	TRBV19	CASSIDLASDEQFF
many	TRBJ2-5	TRBV9	CASSVGQGTQETQYF
-	TRBJ1-1	TRBV7-3	CASSLQGIEGTEAFF
-	TRBJ2-5	TRBV27	CASSPALAEIQETQYF
few	TRBJ2-1	TRBV7-8	CASSLVGVGDNEQFF
-	TRBJ2-2	TRBV7-3	CASSYDITTGELFF
few	TRBJ1-1	TRBV5-7	CASSYDRSGRGGTEAFF
few	TRBJ1-1	TRBV20-1	CSARDGRVGDTEAFF
many	TRBJ2-2	TRBV10-3	CAISESAGTAPGELFF
many	TRBJ1-1	TRBV30	CAWTETGTTEAFF
many	TRBJ2-5	TRBV28	CASRPTVPSVETQYF
-	TRBJ2-7	TRBV14	CASSPVSLTPYEQYF
-	TRBJ1-1	TRBV5-5	CASSSGGQTEAFF
few	TRBJ2-1	TRBV28	CASGSSGSGQNDEQFF
-	TRBJ2-3	TRBV28	CASSSPRATFTDTQYF
-	TRBJ2-7	TRBV5-4	CASSFGTSVYEQYF
few	TRBJ1-5	TRBV19	CATVGRGGNQPQHF
-	TRBJ2-2	TRBV7-9	CASTRDPTNTGELFF
-	TRBJ2-1	TRBV12-3/TRBV12-4	CASRGLAANNEQFF
many	TRBJ1-1	TRBV6-1	CASSAISTEAFF
few	TRBJ2-1	TRBV11-3	CASSLDMANEQFF
-	TRBJ2-7	TRBV4-1	CASSQDPVGRVYEQYF
-	TRBJ1-5	TRBV29-1	CSVIVGGNGSNQPQHF
many	-	TRBV7-9	CASSLNLDYKETQYF
many	TRBJ1-5	TRBV6-1	CASRRITNQPQHF
-	TRBJ2-7	TRBV20-1	CSCGTLYEQYF
many	TRBJ1-1	TRBV15	CATSRVELNTEAFF
few	TRBJ2-2	TRBV5-1	CASSLFSGELFF
few	TRBJ2-7	TRBV19	CASSNLPGQERSEQYF
-	TRBJ2-7	TRBV7-2	CASSPRITYEQYF
-	TRBJ2-3	TRBV2	CASSVRRDSSTDTQYF
few	TRBJ1-5	TRBV19	CASSIREGNWPQHF
-	TRBJ2-7	TRBV9	CASSSRTDGYEQYF
many	TRBJ2-2	TRBV12-3/TRBV12-4	CASGAGVTGELFF
-	TRBJ1-1	TRBV5-5	CASSLGLQTNTEAFF
-	TRBJ2-7	TRBV18	CASSPNGVGLAGVYEQYF
many	TRBJ2-7	TRBV6-5	CASSYSVRQAIYEQYF
-	TRBJ2-2	TRBV12-3/TRBV12-4	CASSARGVKESGELFF
few	TRBJ2-7	TRBV24-1	CATSDSTSGRYEQYF
many	TRBJ2-5	TRBV6-1	CASRTRAAGETQYF
-	TRBJ1-1	TRBV7-9	CASSLLGREGTEAFF
-	TRBJ2-7	TRBV27	CASSTPMAGSYEQYF
many	TRBJ2-5	TRBV7-3	CASSLTGAQETQYF
-	TRBJ2-2	TRBV2	CASLGLADVGELFF